These 31 T cell receptor beta chains share one sample of origin, sequenced in a study of blood T cell repertoires in COVID-19. TCRdb keeps only in-frame clones here, not all; method: immunoSEQ multiplex PCR. Of roughly 100,000 clones listed, roughly 76% are singletons. Sequenced input: peripheral blood. The receptors stem from a woman aged 70-85 years with acute or convalescent COVID-19.

The chain recombines TRBV19 with TRBJ1-2; 7 bases map to TRBD1. CDR1 and CDR2 from the germline V gene are LNHDA and SQIVND (reference sequence). The CDR3 has 13 amino acids. With V trimmed by 4 bases and J by 8 bases, 7 bases remained unmatched. The CDR3 DNA follows: TGTGCCAGTAGTACCCGACAGGGAGGCGGCTACACCTTC. This gives the protein CASSTRQGGGYTF.

The gene calls are TRBV7-2 and TRBJ2-7, with D perhaps matching TRBD2 (5 bases). Germline V lookup: CDR1 SGHTA, CDR2 FQGNSA. The CDR3 runs to 14 residues. Trimming shortened V by 0 bases and J by 2 bases, and 8 bases separated the two germline ends. CDR3 nucleotide sequence: TGTGCCAGCAGCTTAGCCGGGGAGACCTACGAGCAGTACTTC. Amino acids: CASSLAGETYEQYF.

This clone was counted a single time. J is TRBJ2-7 and V is TRBV6-1, with a possible D match to TRBD2 (6 bases). CDR1 MNHNS and CDR2 SASEGT come from the germline V gene. The V and J ends lost 2 bases and 5 bases respectively, with 13 bases between them. The CDR3 loop spans 14 amino acids. CDR3 amino acids: CASSELEGLNEQYF. DNA of the CDR3: TGTGCCAGCAGTGAATTGGAGGGTCTGAACGAGCAGTACTTC.

This rearrangement joins TRBV20-1 to TRBJ2-2, with D unresolved. V lost 6 bases and J lost 6, with 5 bases in between. Germline V CDR1 and CDR2: DFQATT, SNEGSKA (reference sequence). The CDR3 sequence is 10 residues long. For the CDR3, the DNA is TGCAGTGCCTGTTCCGGGGAGCTGTTTTTT. This translates into CSACSGELFF.

CDR3 amino acids: CASSFLGTSDNEQFF. The DNA of the CDR3 is TGCGCCAGCAGTTTTCTGGGGACTAGTGACAATGAGCAGTTCTTC. This chain links TRBV10-2 with TRBJ2-1; the match to TRBD2 covers 8 bases. Germline-derived CDR1 and CDR2 are WSHSY and SAAADI. The V gene end was trimmed by 5 bases and the J gene end by 5 bases; junction bases not matched to a gene: 8. The CDR3 contains 15 residues.

The rearrangement joins TRBV5-4 to TRBJ2-2, with D hard to call. Germline-derived CDR1 and CDR2 are SGHNT and YYREEE (reference sequence). The V and J ends lost 4 bases and 0 bases respectively, with 13 bases between them. The CDR3 runs 16 residues. The CDR3 DNA follows: TGTGCCAGCAGCCTGGAACACGCCTCGAACACCGGGGAGCTGTTTTTT. Protein: CASSLEHASNTGELFF.

This clone was seen just once. This rearrangement joins TRBV6-5 to TRBJ1-2, with D hard to call. V lost 7 bases, J lost 5 bases, and 14 bases lay in between. Per germline, CDR1 MNHEY and CDR2 SVGAGI. The CDR3 contains 13 residues. The CDR3 sequence: CASTPGAPYGYTF. In DNA form, the CDR3 reads TGTGCCAGCACCCCGGGAGCTCCTTATGGCTACACCTTC.

V gene TRBV30 combines with J gene TRBJ1-2; perhaps TRBD1 as D (5 bases). Trimming pared 5 bases from V and 1 base from J, leaving 23 bases between. The CDR3 is made up of 17 amino acids. Germline-derived CDR1 and CDR2 are GTSNPN and SVGIG (reference sequence). CDR3 in amino acids: CAWGGSAGRLDNYGYTF. The CDR3 coding sequence is TGTGCCTGGGGTGGGTCCGCGGGGCGTCTAGATAACTATGGCTACACCTTC. Looking up the rest from reference TRBV30 and TRBJ1-2 gives the full variable domain: SQTIHQWPATLVQPVGSPLSLECTVEGTSNPNLYWYRQAAGRGLQLLFYSVGIGQISSEVPQNLSASRPQDRQFILSSKKLLLSDSGFYLCAWGGSAGRLDNYGYTFGSGTRLTVV.

The CDR3 sequence is CASSQDRGGGAGDTQYF. CDR3 nucleotides: TGTGCCAGCAGCCAAGATCGAGGCGGGGGGGCAGGAGATACGCAGTATTTT. This chain connects TRBV3-1 (or the pseudogene TRBV3-2) to TRBJ2-3, with 9 bases lining up with TRBD2. The length of the CDR3 is 17 residues. From germline, CDR1 is LGHDT and CDR2 YNNKEL (reference sequence). Germline trimming cut 0 bases from V and 5 bases from J; bases unmatched to any gene: 9.

The chain uses TRBV5-1 and TRBJ2-5; the match to TRBD1 covers 10 bases. CDR3 size: 16 residues. Trimming at V came to 4 bases and at J to 2 bases, leaving 8 bases not matched to a gene. CDR1 SGHRS and CDR2 YFSETQ come from the germline V gene. The CDR3 coding sequence is TGCGCCAGCAGCCCCAATTCGGGACAGGGGCAAGAGACCCAGTACTTC. Translated, it gives CASSPNSGQGQETQYF.

The chain combines TRBV6-5 with TRBJ1-2; D possibly corresponds to TRBD1 (6 bases). Per germline, CDR1 MNHEY and CDR2 SVGAGI. Trimming left V 2 bases short and J 4 bases short, with 8 bases between. There are 13 residues in the CDR3. CDR3 region: CASSYGQIYGYTF. The CDR3 nucleotides read TGTGCCAGCAGTTACGGACAGATCTATGGCTACACCTTC.

This clone was detected only a few times. This chain uses TRBV5-1 with TRBJ2-5; D remains ambiguous. The CDR3 length is 11 residues. Per germline, CDR1 SGHRS and CDR2 YFSETQ. V lost 5 bases to trimming and J lost 5 bases, with 7 bases between them. The CDR3 here is CASRSGETQYF. DNA of the CDR3: TGCGCCAGCAGATCAGGCGAGACCCAGTACTTC.

The chain uses TRBV5-1 and TRBJ2-2; 8 nucleotides agree with TRBD2. The V and J ends lost 2 bases and 4 bases, in that order; junction bases with no gene match: 10. This CDR3 is 17 amino acids long. In germline, CDR1 is SGHRS, CDR2 YFSETQ. The DNA of the CDR3 is TGCGCCAGCAGCTTAGTTGCCGGGACTAGTCGCACCGGGGAGCTGTTTTTT. Protein sequence: CASSLVAGTSRTGELFF.

This chain joins TRBV5-1 and TRBJ2-3, with TRBD2 as a possible D gene (5 bases). V was trimmed by 4 bases and J by 5 bases, leaving 8 bases between them. In germline, CDR1 is SGHRS, CDR2 YFSETQ. The CDR3 is made up of 12 amino acids. CDR3 protein: CASSPAGDTQYF. CDR3 sequence (DNA): TGCGCCAGCAGCCCCGCGGGAGATACGCAGTATTTT.

This rearrangement joins TRBV28 to TRBJ2-7, with TRBD1 as a possible D gene (5 bases). This CDR3 contains 14 residues. The V gene's germline CDR1 is MDHEN and CDR2 SYDVKM. Trimming shortened V by 5 bases and J by 3 bases, and 14 bases separated the two germline ends. For the CDR3, the DNA is TGTGCCAGCAGTCCATCAGGGTATGGCTACGAGCAGTACTTC. Protein sequence: CASSPSGYGYEQYF. Full variable domain (missing parts from reference TRBV28 and TRBJ2-7): DVKVTQSSRYLVKRTGEKVFLECVQDMDHENMFWYRQDPGLGLRLIYFSYDVKMKEKGDIPEGYSVSREKKERFSLILESASTNQTSMYLCASSPSGYGYEQYFGPGTRLTVT.

V and J are TRBV6-2 or TRBV6-3 and TRBJ2-7; 7 bases map to TRBD1. Germline V lookup: CDR1 MNHEY, CDR2 SVGEGT. The CDR3 contains 14 residues. V shed 4 bases and J 3 bases; nucleotides not matched to a gene: 6. In DNA, the CDR3 is TGTGCCAGCAGTTTTTCCGGGACAGACTACGAGCAGTACTTC. It is translated as CASSFSGTDYEQYF.

The rearrangement uses TRBV27 and TRBJ2-3; D may be TRBD1 (5 bases). Looked up from germline, CDR1 is MNHEY and CDR2 is SMNVEV (reference sequence). CDR3 size: 18 residues. V lost 4 bases and J lost 3, with 23 bases in between. The CDR3 coding sequence is TGTGCCAGCAGTTCCCAGGGTGTCACCGGGTTGGGGACAGATACGCAGTATTTT. It codes for CASSSQGVTGLGTDTQYF.

The chain employs TRBV6-5 and TRBJ1-6; 7 positions match TRBD1. This CDR3 comprises 13 residues. The V gene end was trimmed by 5 bases and the J gene end by 10 bases; junction bases not matched to a gene: 5. Germline CDR1 reads MNHEY; CDR2 reads SVGAGI. The CDR3 region is CASSRTGVSPLHF. The CDR3 nucleotides read TGTGCCAGCAGTCGCACAGGGGTATCACCCCTCCACTTT.

This clone has a handful of counts. V is TRBV11-2 and J is TRBJ1-1, with D hard to call. V lost 5 bases and J 3 bases, leaving 16 bases between the germline ends. Germline V lookup: CDR1 SGHAT, CDR2 FQNNGV. CDR3 size: 15 residues. The CDR3 region is CASSAEQAGYTEAFF. CDR3 DNA sequence: TGTGCCAGCAGCGCCGAACAAGCCGGGTACACTGAAGCTTTCTTT. Full variable domain (rest looked up from reference TRBV11-2 and TRBJ1-1): EAGVAQSPRYKIIEKRQSVAFWCNPISGHATLYWYQQILGQGPKLLIQFQNNGVVDDSQLPKDRFSAERLKGVDSTLKIQPAKLEDSAVYLCASSAEQAGYTEAFFGQGTRLTVV.

The chain has TRBV19 and TRBJ1-5; 9 bases fit TRBD1. The CDR3 has 15 residues. J was trimmed by 7 bases and V by 5 bases; bases with no gene match: 9. The germline CDR1 and CDR2 sequences are LNHDA and SQIVND (reference sequence). CDR3 in amino acids: CASSRGQGVGQPQHF. The CDR3 bases are TGTGCCAGTAGTCGGGGACAGGGCGTAGGGCAGCCCCAGCATTTT.

The gene calls are TRBV5-1 and TRBJ1-4; D is unclear. V gave up 2 bases and J gave up 4 bases, with 9 bases separating them. The CDR3 runs 14 residues. Germline V gene lookup returns CDR1 SGHRS and CDR2 YFSETQ. CDR3 loop: CASSFRGFNEKLFF. The CDR3 region has the DNA TGCGCCAGCAGCTTCCGAGGGTTTAATGAAAAACTGTTTTTT.

The rearrangement joins TRBV10-3 to TRBJ2-3; TRBD2 agrees at 7 bases. Germline V gene sequence: CDR1 ENHRY, CDR2 SYGVKD. V shed 10 bases and J 8 bases; nucleotides not matched to a gene: 21. CDR3 length equals 16 residues. The CDR3 here is CATRGERRESDSTQYF. CDR3 in DNA: TGTGCCACCCGGGGGGAGAGGCGGGAGAGTGATTCTACGCAGTATTTT.

The V call is TRBV6-5, the J call TRBJ2-1, with 14 nucleotides matching TRBD2. Per the germline V gene, CDR1 is MNHEY and CDR2 is SVGAGI. V lost 5 bases, J lost 12 bases, and 6 bases stayed unmatched. This CDR3 is built from 14 residues. The CDR3 bases are TGTGCCAGCAGTCGGACTAGCGGGAGGTTAGGGCAGTTCTTC. Translating it yields CASSRTSGRLGQFF.

This chain joins TRBV5-6 and TRBJ1-2; TRBD1 matches 10 bases. Germline trimming cut 2 bases from V and 8 bases from J; bases unmatched to any gene: 9. The CDR3 extends over 15 amino acids. Germline CDR1 and CDR2: SGHDT and YYEEEE. For the CDR3, the DNA is TGTGCCAGCAGCTTCCCCGGGACAGGGGCTTGGGGCTACACCTTC. Protein product: CASSFPGTGAWGYTF. The complete variable domain, with remaining parts taken from reference TRBV5-6 and TRBJ1-2, reads DAGVTQSPTHLIKTRGQQVTLRCSPKSGHDTVSWYQQALGQGPQFIFQYYEEEERQRGNFPDRFSGHQFPNYSSELNVNALLLGDSALYLCASSFPGTGAWGYTFGSGTRLTVV.

This rearrangement joins TRBV9 to TRBJ2-3, with D unclear. Trimming took 0 bases from V and 4 from J, leaving 6 bases between them. This CDR3 contains 13 residues. Germline V gene data show CDR1 as SGDLS and CDR2 as YYNGEE. The chain's CDR3 is CASSVATADTQYF. The CDR3 bases are TGTGCCAGCAGCGTAGCTACCGCAGATACGCAGTATTTT.

The rearrangement joins TRBV5-1 to TRBJ1-6, with 11 bases aligning to TRBD1. V dropped 4 bases and J dropped 14; count of bases not matched to a gene: 8. Germline V CDR1 and CDR2: SGHRS, YFSETQ. This CDR3 has 14 residues. In DNA form, the CDR3 reads TGCGCCAGCAGCCTGACCGGGACAGGGGGGTCCCTCCACTTT. Translating it yields CASSLTGTGGSLHF.

V usage is TRBV29-1 and J usage is TRBJ2-7, with TRBD1 matching 9 bases. J lost 6 bases, V lost 4 bases, and 13 bases had no gene match. The CDR3 has 15 amino acids. The V gene's germline CDR1 is SQVTM and CDR2 ANQGSEA. The CDR3: CSVGPLQGAPGEQYF. The DNA of the CDR3 is TGCAGCGTTGGGCCCTTACAGGGGGCCCCTGGCGAGCAGTACTTC.

The chain carries TRBV9 and TRBJ2-1; perhaps TRBD2 as D (6 bases). CDR3 length equals 13 residues. Germline lookup yields CDR1 SGDLS and CDR2 YYNGEE. The V end was cut by 3 bases, the J end by 6 bases, with 10 bases between. The CDR3 sequence is CASSAGDFNEQFF. CDR3 coding DNA: TGTGCCAGCAGCGCCGGGGACTTCAATGAGCAGTTCTTC.

V usage is TRBV29-1 and J usage is TRBJ1-2; possibly TRBD1 for D (6 bases). The length of the CDR3 is 15 residues. The V end was cut by 6 bases, the J end by 2 bases, with 19 bases between. The germline V gene has CDR1 SQVTM and CDR2 ANQGSEA. The CDR3 DNA is TGCAGCGTCAAGGACAGAACCTCCCGCAACTATGGCTACACCTTC. Translating gives CSVKDRTSRNYGYTF.

The chain carries TRBV18 and TRBJ2-1; no clear D gene. This CDR3 spans 15 amino acids. Per the germline V gene, CDR1 is KGHSH and CDR2 is LQKENI. The V gene lost 5 bases and the J gene lost 4 bases, with 15 bases spanning the gap. Written as DNA, the CDR3 is TGTGCCAGCTCAGCCTCTAGAGGCCAGTACAATGAGCAGTTCTTC. This codes for CASSASRGQYNEQFF. Full variable domain (outside the CDR3, taken from reference TRBV18 and TRBJ2-1): NAGVMQNPRHLVRRRGQEARLRCSPMKGHSHVYWYRQLPEEGLKFMVYLQKENIIDESGMPKERFSAEFPKEGPSILRIQQVVRGDSAAYFCASSASRGQYNEQFFGPGTRLTVL.

The chain recombines TRBV28 with TRBJ2-2; TRBD1 matches 7 bases. Germline V CDR1 and CDR2: MDHEN, SYDVKM. This CDR3 has 15 residues. Unmatched junction bases numbered 10, after V lost 6 bases and J lost 6 bases. The CDR3 sequence: CASSPADRASGELFF. In nucleotides, the CDR3 is TGTGCCAGCAGCCCCGCCGACAGGGCGTCCGGGGAGCTGTTTTTT.